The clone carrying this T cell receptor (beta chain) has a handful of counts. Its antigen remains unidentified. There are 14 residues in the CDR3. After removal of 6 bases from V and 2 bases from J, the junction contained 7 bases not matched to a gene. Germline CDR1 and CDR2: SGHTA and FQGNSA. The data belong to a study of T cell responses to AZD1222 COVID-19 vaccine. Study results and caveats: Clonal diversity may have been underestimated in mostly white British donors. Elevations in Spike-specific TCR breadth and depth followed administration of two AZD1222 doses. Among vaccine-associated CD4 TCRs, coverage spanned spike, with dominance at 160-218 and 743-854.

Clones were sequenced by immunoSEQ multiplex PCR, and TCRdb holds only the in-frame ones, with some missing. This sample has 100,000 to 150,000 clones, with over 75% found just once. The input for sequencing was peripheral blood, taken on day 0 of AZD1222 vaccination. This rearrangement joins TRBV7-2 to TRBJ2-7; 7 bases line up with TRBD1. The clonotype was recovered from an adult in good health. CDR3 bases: TGTGCCAGCAGACCGGGACAGCCTACCTACGAGCAGTACTTC. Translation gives CASRPGQPTYEQYF.